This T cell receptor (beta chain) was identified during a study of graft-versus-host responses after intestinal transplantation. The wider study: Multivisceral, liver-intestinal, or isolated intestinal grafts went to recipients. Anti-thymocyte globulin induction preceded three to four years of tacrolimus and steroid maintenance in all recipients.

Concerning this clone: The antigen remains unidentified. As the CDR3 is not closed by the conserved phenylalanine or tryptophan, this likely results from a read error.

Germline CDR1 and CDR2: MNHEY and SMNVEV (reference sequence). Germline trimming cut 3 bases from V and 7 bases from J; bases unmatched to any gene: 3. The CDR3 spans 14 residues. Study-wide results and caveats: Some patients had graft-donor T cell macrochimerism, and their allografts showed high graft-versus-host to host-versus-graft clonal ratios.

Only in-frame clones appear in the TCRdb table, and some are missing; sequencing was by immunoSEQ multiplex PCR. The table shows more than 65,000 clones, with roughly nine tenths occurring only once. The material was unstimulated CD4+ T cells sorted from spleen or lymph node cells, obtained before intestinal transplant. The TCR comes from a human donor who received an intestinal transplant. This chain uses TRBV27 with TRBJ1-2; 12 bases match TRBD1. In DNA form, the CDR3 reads TGTGCCAGCAGTTTGGGGACAGGGGGCTTTGGCTACACCTCC. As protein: CASSLGTGGFGYTS.